The rows below give T cell receptor beta chains drawn from one sample of a study of OX40 agonist ivuxolimab in advanced cancers. Sequenced by immunoSEQ multiplex PCR; TCRdb stores in-frame clones only, minus some. The table lists roughly 42,000 clones, 75% to 90% of them singletons, with around 10% in the top ten. The sequencing used CD4+ or CD8+ T cells sorted from blood, collected in a trial of the OX40 agonist ivuxolimab. The source is an adult with an advanced solid tumor such as melanoma, head and neck, liver or kidney cancer. The CDR3 runs from the conserved cysteine through the conserved F or W. The D gene is left open where the match is weak. Clone size is given for some rows only: seen once, a few or many times, or a class if the clone is expanded.

>NA|TRBV30|TRBJ2-3|NA
TGTGCCTGGAGCGTAAGGGGCGACGGGTATACGCAGTATTTT
CAWSVRGDGYTQYF
>once|TRBV9|TRBJ1-1|NA
TGTGCCAGCAGCCTCCGCGGGATCACCCTAGAGAACACTGAAGCTTTCTTT
CASSLRGITLENTEAFF
>NA|TRBV27|TRBJ2-3|NA
TGTGCCAGCAGTTTCCGGGTCACAGATACGCAGTATTTT
CASSFRVTDTQYF
>NA|TRBV7-9|TRBJ2-2|NA
TGTGCCAGCAACTTCTTACGGGAGCTGTTTTTT
CASNFLRELFF
>NA|TRBV5-1|TRBJ2-1|NA
TGCGCCAGCAGCTTGGAGGCGGGACCGTACAATGAGCAGTTCTTC
CASSLEAGPYNEQFF
>NA|TRBV5-1|TRBJ1-6|NA
TGCGCCAGCAGCCTGTCTGGTAGCTCCTATAATTCACCCCTCCACTTT
CASSLSGSSYNSPLHF
>NA|TRBV6-6|TRBJ1-4|NA
TGTGCCAGCAGTTACTCGGCCGGCACAACTAATGAAAAACTGTTTTTT
CASSYSAGTTNEKLFF
>NA|TRBV7-8|TRBJ1-5|NA
TGTGCCAGCAGCTTATCAGGGATAGGGACCCAGCATTTT
CASSLSGIGTQHF
>NA|TRBV9|TRBJ2-5|NA
TGTGCCAGCAGCGTTACCGACCTAAGTGGAGAGACCCAGTACTTC
CASSVTDLSGETQYF
>NA|TRBV5-6|TRBJ2-1|NA
TGTGCCAGCAGCTTGGGAGTATACAATGAGCAGTTCTTC
CASSLGVYNEQFF
>NA|TRBV5-8|TRBJ2-2|TRBD2
TGTGCCAGCAGCTTGGTAGCGGGAGGTACCGGGGAGCTGTTTTTT
CASSLVAGGTGELFF
>NA|TRBV11-2|TRBJ1-5|NA
TGTGCCAGCAGCTTAGCCGATTTCCTTAGCAATCAGCCCCAGCATTTT
CASSLADFLSNQPQHF
>NA|TRBV4-1|TRBJ2-7|NA
TGCGCCAGCAGCCACCGGGACCGCAAGGCCTACGAGCAGTACTTC
CASSHRDRKAYEQYF
>NA|TRBV16|TRBJ1-2|NA
TGTGCCAGCCACGATCGTGGGGATGGCTACACCTTC
CASHDRGDGYTF
>NA|TRBV9|TRBJ2-2|NA
TGTGCCAGCAGCGTAGGGGGGCGGAACACCGGGGAGCTGTTTTTT
CASSVGGRNTGELFF
>NA|TRBV5-1|TRBJ2-1|TRBD2
TGCGCCAGCAGCTCGGGGTTGCGCGGGAGGGCTGAGCAGTTCTTC
CASSSGLRGRAEQFF
>NA|TRBV11-2|TRBJ1-1|TRBD1
TGTGCCAGCAGCCCAGGGGGCCCTGAAGCTTTCTTT
CASSPGGPEAFF
>NA|TRBV7-9|TRBJ2-7|TRBD2
TGTGCCAGCAGCGGGACTAAGGTGATTCAGTACTTC
CASSGTKVIQYF
>NA|TRBV29-1|TRBJ1-1|NA
TGCAGCGTTGAAGGAGGGTCGGGCACTGAAGCTTTCTTT
CSVEGGSGTEAFF